What follows are 30 T cell receptor beta chains derived from one specimen sequenced in a study of blood T cells in healthy people across ages. The use of a sample-barcoded 5' primer and a J-beta primer mix characterized a second PCR of 7 to 11 cycles. In TCRdb, the 5' RACE reads were re-called with MiXCR into one record per CDR3 protein. Among around 1,000,000 distinct CDR3 sequences listed, 20% to 25% were seen once. These data were also reused for a study on T cells of mothers and their children.

The sequenced sample was blood. Receptor source: a girl aged 2 to 10 in good health.

The chain carries TRBV29-1 and TRBJ2-3; D is undetermined. CDR1 is SQVTM and CDR2 is ANQGSEA in the germline V gene. The CDR3 covers 13 residues. Trimming stripped 7 bases from V and 4 bases from J, with 15 bases between. CDR3: CSAAPGFADTQYF. The CDR3 DNA is TGCAGCGCTGCTCCTGGGTTTGCAGATACGCAGTATTTT.

In nucleotides, the CDR3 is TGCGCCAGCAGCTGGGACTGGGACACCGGAATTTTCGAAGCTTTCTTT. Protein product: CASSWDWDTGIFEAFF. The chain is built from TRBV5-1 and TRBJ1-1, with D maybe TRBD1 (6 bases). CDR3 length equals 16 residues. V gave up 3 bases and J gave up 8 bases, with 23 bases separating them. Germline CDR1 reads SGHRS; CDR2 reads YFSETQ.

The V and J genes are TRBV5-1 and TRBJ2-5, with D possibly TRBD2 on 5 matching bases. V lost 5 bases, J lost 5 bases, and 16 bases lay in between. CDR3 length equals 14 residues. In germline, CDR1 is SGHRS, CDR2 YFSETQ. Here the CDR3 DNA reads TGCGCCAGCAGTTCGGATAGCGACGGGGAGACCCAGTACTTC. Protein product: CASSSDSDGETQYF.

V gene TRBV4-2 combines with J gene TRBJ2-1; TRBD2 might be the D (6 bases). Germline-derived CDR1 and CDR2 are LGHNA and YNFKEQ. This CDR3 region has 17 residues. The V gene lost 3 bases and the J gene lost 0 bases, with 15 bases spanning the gap. CDR3 nucleotides: TGTGCCAGCAGCCAGGCCTCCTTAGCGGCCTCCTACAATGAGCAGTTCTTC. Translating gives CASSQASLAASYNEQFF.

Worth noting for this clonotype: One junction end does not reproduce the germline sequence, and a read error may be involved. The chain carries TRBV20-1 and TRBJ1-2, with 8 bases that match TRBD1. This CDR3 has 16 residues. Per germline, CDR1 DFQATT and CDR2 SNEGSKA (reference sequence). CDR3: CSTSEPGQDLLYGYTF. CDR3 sequence (DNA): TGCAGTACTAGCGAACCGGGACAGGACCTATTATATGGCTACACCTTC.

This clonotype was counted a few times. The V call is TRBV29-1, the J call TRBJ2-7, with a tentative D call TRBD2 (6 bases). The germline V and J ends were trimmed by 3 bases and 0 bases, with 15 bases remaining between them. This CDR3 has 15 amino acids. Germline CDR1 is SQVTM and CDR2 is ANQGSEA. The CDR3 DNA sequence: TGCAGCGTTGAGTGGCGGGGCGGATCCTCCTACGAGCAGTACTTC. This codes for CSVEWRGGSSYEQYF.

This chain uses TRBV29-1 with TRBJ2-1; no firm D call. This CDR3 comprises 10 residues. Trimming stripped 4 bases from V and 7 bases from J, with 5 bases between. The germline CDR1 and CDR2 sequences are SQVTM and ANQGSEA. CDR3 sequence reads: CSVAENEQFF. In DNA form, the CDR3 reads TGCAGCGTTGCGGAGAATGAGCAGTTCTTC.

The chain combines TRBV19 with TRBJ1-2; D perhaps matches TRBD1 (6 bases). The germline CDR1 and CDR2 sequences are LNHDA and SQIVND (reference sequence). This CDR3 is built from 14 residues. Trimming removed 6 bases at V and 5 bases at J, with 16 bases between. This CDR3 reads CASSRDKAFYGYTF. In DNA, the CDR3 is TGTGCCAGTAGCCGGGACAAAGCCTTTTATGGCTACACCTTC. The full variable domain, completed using reference TRBV19 and TRBJ1-2, is DGGITQSPKYLFRKEGQNVTLSCEQNLNHDAMYWYRQDPGQGLRLIYYSQIVNDFQKGDIAEGYSVSREKKESFPLTVTSAQKNPTAFYLCASSRDKAFYGYTFGSGTRLTVV.

The chain recombines TRBV29-1 with TRBJ2-1; maybe TRBD2 (6 bases). Germline V gene lookup returns CDR1 SQVTM and CDR2 ANQGSEA. The ends were cut back, 7 bases at V and 1 base at J, with 11 bases in the middle. There are 13 residues in the CDR3. This chain's CDR3 is CSGVGGSYNEQFF. CDR3 in DNA: TGCAGCGGTGTTGGGGGGTCCTACAATGAGCAGTTCTTC.

This chain connects TRBV11-2 to TRBJ2-7, with D perhaps TRBD2 (6 bases). The V end lost 7 bases, the J end lost 1 base, and 23 bases lay between the germline ends. The CDR3 sequence is 17 residues long. CDR1 is SGHAT and CDR2 is FQNNGV in the germline V gene. The CDR3 bases are TGTGCCAGCACCCCATTAGTGGGACGGGGGATGTCCTACGAGCAGTACTTC. It codes for CASTPLVGRGMSYEQYF.

This clonotype has only a few counts. This CDR3 is CASSVGGAKNIQYF. CDR3 DNA: TGTGCCAGCAGCGTTGGGGGAGCCAAAAACATTCAGTACTTC. V gene TRBV9 combines with J gene TRBJ2-4; either TRBD1 or TRBD2 may supply D (5 bases each). The germline V and J ends were trimmed by 2 bases and 0 bases, with 6 bases remaining between them. The CDR3 has 14 amino acids. From germline, CDR1 is SGDLS and CDR2 YYNGEE.

The rearrangement uses TRBV20-1 and TRBJ1-5; 7 nucleotides agree with TRBD1. The CDR3 has 15 residues. V gave up 6 bases and J gave up 3 bases; unmatched junction bases: 11. Germline CDR1 DFQATT, CDR2 SNEGSKA (reference sequence). CDR3 region: CSAKGQDANNQPQHF. The CDR3 DNA reads TGCAGTGCCAAAGGACAGGACGCTAACAATCAGCCCCAGCATTTT.

The V call is TRBV20-1, the J call TRBJ2-7; D may match TRBD1 or TRBD2 (5 bases each). V was trimmed by 0 bases and J by 0 bases, leaving 9 bases between them. Germline V CDR1 and CDR2: DFQATT, SNEGSKA (reference sequence). The CDR3 consists of 14 residues. CDR3 residues: CSARDEGSSYEQYF. The CDR3 DNA follows: TGCAGTGCTAGAGATGAGGGGAGCTCCTACGAGCAGTACTTC.

This sequence joins TRBV12-3 or TRBV12-4 and TRBJ2-3; D is unresolved. Trimming left V 0 bases short and J 4 bases short, with 11 bases between. The CDR3 runs to 15 residues. The CDR3 loop is CASSLAHVQPDTQYF. Written as DNA, the CDR3 is TGTGCCAGCAGTTTAGCGCACGTCCAGCCAGATACGCAGTATTTT.

This clonotype turned up a few times. Here the CDR3 reads CASSYSAGAFYEQYF. As DNA, the CDR3 is TGTGCCAGCAGTTACTCGGCAGGAGCCTTCTACGAGCAGTACTTC. The chain couples TRBV6-6 to TRBJ2-7; D is unclear. Germline loops: CDR1 MNHNY, CDR2 SVGAGI (reference sequence). Between the trimmed V and J ends, which lost 0 bases and 3 bases, there was a span of 12 bases. The CDR3 loop spans 15 amino acids.

V gene TRBV6-1 combines with J gene TRBJ2-1; 9 bases are shared with TRBD1. This CDR3 spans 15 amino acids. V lost 7 bases, J lost 4 bases, and 8 bases stayed unmatched. Germline V CDR1 and CDR2: MNHNS, SASEGT. CDR3 DNA: TGTGCCAGCACTCCGGGACAGGGCTTTTACAATGAGCAGTTCTTC. It specifies CASTPGQGFYNEQFF.

Concerning this clonotype: At one of its ends the junction is not consistent with the germline gene, which may arise from a read error. This chain links TRBV10-2 with TRBJ2-3, with TRBD2 matching over 7 bases. CDR1 and CDR2 (germline): WSHSY, SAAADI. The CDR3 spans 15 residues. The CDR3 sequence: CASSDASGNTDTQYF. The CDR3 coding sequence is TGCGCCAGCAGTGATGCTAGCGGAAACACAGATACACAGTATTTT.

This clonotype was observed a handful of times. The rearrangement uses TRBV3-1 and TRBJ1-4; tentative D call: TRBD1 (6 bases). The V end was cut by 3 bases, the J end by 6 bases, with 8 bases between. CDR1 LGHDT and CDR2 YNNKEL come from the germline V gene (reference sequence). There are 13 residues in the CDR3. The CDR3 here is CASSHGQYEKLFF. CDR3 DNA: TGTGCCAGCAGCCACGGACAGTATGAAAAACTGTTTTTT.

The chain has TRBV28 and TRBJ1-2; 11 bases agree with TRBD1. Germline lookup yields CDR1 MDHEN and CDR2 SYDVKM. CDR3 length equals 16 residues. The ends lost 1 base at V and 3 bases at J; junction bases unmatched: 4. The CDR3 DNA sequence: TGTGCCAGCAGTTTATTGCAGGGACAGGGGGACTATGGCTACACCTTC. Encoded protein: CASSLLQGQGDYGYTF.

In DNA form, the CDR3 reads TGCAGCGTTGGTCCAACAGGGGCAAATGAAAAACTGTTTTTT. This gives the protein CSVGPTGANEKLFF. This chain joins TRBV29-1 and TRBJ1-4, with 7 bases lining up with TRBD1. Germline trimming cut 4 bases from V and 5 bases from J; bases unmatched to any gene: 7. This CDR3 has 14 amino acids. Germline V gene lookup returns CDR1 SQVTM and CDR2 ANQGSEA.

The CDR3 protein is CASSKKGRTGMNTEAFF. The CDR3 bases are TGTGCCAGCAGCAAAAAAGGTCGGACGGGAATGAACACTGAAGCTTTCTTT. This chain connects TRBV21-1 to TRBJ1-1; the D call in the table, TRBD1, was not verified against the DNA. TRBV21-1 is a pseudogene segment. CDR3 length: 17 residues.

This clonotype was recorded a few times. The chain has TRBV29-1 and TRBJ1-1; unclear D gene. The germline V gene encodes CDR1 SQVTM and CDR2 ANQGSEA. There are 11 residues in the CDR3. V gave up 6 bases and J gave up 10 bases, with 15 bases separating them. CDR3: CSVHDAGRAFF. As DNA, the CDR3 is TGCAGCGTCCACGACGCCGGGAGAGCTTTCTTT.

The sample holds a few counts of this clonotype. This rearrangement joins TRBV9 to TRBJ1-1; no clear D. CDR1 SGDLS and CDR2 YYNGEE come from the germline V gene. V lost 4 bases and J lost 5, with 15 bases in between. The CDR3 extends over 14 amino acids. For the CDR3, the DNA is TGTGCCAGCAGCTCTCCCCGAGGGCCTACTGAAGCTTTCTTT. Translation: CASSSPRGPTEAFF. The full variable domain, in which reference TRBV9 and TRBJ1-1 provide the parts outside the CDR3, is DSGVTQTPKHLITATGQRVTLRCSPRSGDLSVYWYQQSLDQGLQFLIQYYNGEERAKGNILERFSAQQFPDLHSELNLSSLELGDSALYFCASSSPRGPTEAFFGQGTRLTVV.

This clonotype was detected a few times. V usage is TRBV20-1 and J usage is TRBJ2-3; 10 bases fit TRBD2. The CDR3 sequence is 16 residues long. CDR1 DFQATT and CDR2 SNEGSKA come from the germline V gene (reference sequence). Germline trimming cut 0 bases from V and 4 bases from J; bases unmatched to any gene: 7. CDR3 coding DNA: TGCAGTGCTAGAGATCCAGCGGGGGGGGATCCAGATACGCAGTATTTT. It translates to CSARDPAGGDPDTQYF.

In this sample, this clonotype turned up a few times. This chain links TRBV27 with TRBJ2-2; D remains ambiguous. Germline-derived CDR1 and CDR2 are MNHEY and SMNVEV (reference sequence). The CDR3 spans 14 residues. V was pared by 5 bases and J by 6 bases, with 13 bases between. CDR3 bases: TGTGCCAGCAGTCCCTCCACCGGGTCCGGGGAGCTGTTTTTT. Translation: CASSPSTGSGELFF.

V usage is TRBV5-1 and J usage is TRBJ2-5, with 12 nucleotides matching TRBD2. The CDR3 has 17 amino acids. Germline CDR1 reads SGHRS; CDR2 reads YFSETQ. The trim removed 0 bases at V and 4 bases at J, leaving 7 bases unmatched. The CDR3: CASSLATSGRIGETQYF. The CDR3 coding sequence is TGCGCCAGCAGCTTGGCGACTAGCGGGAGAATAGGAGAGACCCAGTACTTC.

This sequence joins TRBV7-9 and TRBJ2-1, with D possibly matching TRBD2 (6 bases). V was shortened by 5 bases and J by 0 bases, with 14 bases between the two germline ends. This CDR3 is 16 amino acids long. CDR1 is SEHNR and CDR2 is FQNEAQ in the germline V gene (reference sequence). Written as DNA, the CDR3 is TGTGCCAGCAGCGGCCCTCGGGGGAGCTCCTACAATGAGCAGTTCTTC. As protein: CASSGPRGSSYNEQFF. The full variable domain, its missing parts supplied by reference TRBV7-9 and TRBJ2-1, is DTGVSQNPRHKITKRGQNVTFRCDPISEHNRLYWYRQTLGQGPEFLTYFQNEAQLEKSRLLSDRFSAERPKGSFSTLEIQRTEQGDSAMYLCASSGPRGSSYNEQFFGPGTRLTVL.

The chain couples TRBV20-1 to TRBJ1-1; TRBD1 agrees at 9 bases. The CDR3 covers 13 residues. The J segment lost 3 bases and the V segment lost 6 bases, leaving 5 bases of the junction unmatched. Per the germline V gene, CDR1 is DFQATT and CDR2 is SNEGSKA (reference sequence). CDR3 amino acids: CSAAGQGDTEAFF. The CDR3 region has the DNA TGCAGTGCCGCGGGACAGGGAGACACTGAAGCTTTCTTT.

This clonotype has just a few counts. This chain connects TRBV7-2 to TRBJ1-6; 10 bases align to TRBD1. CDR1 and CDR2 from the germline V gene are SGHTA and FQGNSA. CDR3 length: 16 residues. The V and J ends lost 5 bases and 7 bases, in that order; junction bases with no gene match: 8. The CDR3 sequence is CASSPRQGAFNSPLHF. The CDR3 DNA sequence: TGTGCCAGCAGCCCTCGACAGGGGGCCTTCAATTCACCCCTCCACTTT.

This clonotype was detected a few times. This chain connects TRBV9 to TRBJ1-6; 8 positions match TRBD1. With 4 bases clipped from V and 14 bases from J, the junction kept 8 bases outside the gene matches. Germline CDR1 reads SGDLS; CDR2 reads YYNGEE. The length of the CDR3 is 13 residues. Here the CDR3 reads CASSPGGLPALHF. The CDR3 DNA is TGTGCCAGCAGCCCAGGGGGCCTCCCGGCCCTCCACTTT.